A selection of T cell receptor beta chains follows, all from one sample in a study of CD8 T cells in ankylosing spondylitis. One entry per CDR3 protein results from TCRdb running MiXCR on the 5' RACE reads. The table includes about 24,000 distinct CDR3 sequences, roughly a sixth detected once. Input material: blood. These receptors came from a male donor with ankylosing spondylitis or in good health (not recorded which). Both conserved end residues are part of each CDR3. The order of the fields is clone size, J gene, D gene, V gene, CDR3 protein, CDR3 DNA. The D gene is left open where the match is weak. Some rows have no size entry. The others give once, few or many, or a class for an expanded clone.

few,TRBJ2-2,NA,TRBV5-5,CASSQTLNTGELFF,TGTGCCAGCAGCCAGACACTTAACACCGGGGAGCTGTTTTTT
many,TRBJ2-2,TRBD1,TRBV13,CASSPGTVVNTGELFF,TGTGCCAGCAGCCCAGGGACAGTGGTGAACACCGGGGAGCTGTTTTTT
NA,TRBJ2-3,NA,TRBV29-1,CSVSGGWSSTDTQYF,TGCAGCGTTAGTGGGGGCTGGTCAAGCACAGATACGCAGTATTTT
few,TRBJ2-2,NA,TRBV6-2/TRBV6-3,CASRRGTGELFF,TGTGCCAGCAGAAGGGGGACCGGGGAGCTGTTTTTT
many,TRBJ2-1,NA,TRBV20-1,CSAPPPRGFDNEQFF,TGCAGTGCACCGCCGCCCAGGGGTTTCGACAATGAGCAGTTCTTC
few,TRBJ1-1,NA,TRBV12-3/TRBV12-4,CASSSGTKDTPFF,TGTGCCAGCAGCAGCGGGACCAAAGACACTCCTTTCTTT
many,TRBJ1-1,TRBD1,TRBV29-1,CSVESGQGMNTEAFF,TGCAGCGTTGAGAGCGGACAGGGGATGAACACTGAAGCTTTCTTT
few,TRBJ2-1,NA,TRBV20-1,CSAMVSGAYNEQFF,TGCAGTGCTATGGTTAGCGGAGCCTACAATGAGCAGTTCTTC
many,TRBJ2-5,NA,TRBV29-1,CSVEVQGPVAQYF,TGCAGCGTTGAGGTCCAGGGGCCGGTGGCCCAGTACTTC
NA,TRBJ2-7,TRBD2,TRBV2,CASSEEVAGGGEQYF,TGTGCCAGCAGTGAAGAAGTAGCGGGAGGTGGCGAGCAGTACTTC
NA,TRBJ2-1,NA,TRBV2,CASQTGMSSYNEQFF,TGTGCCAGCCAGACAGGTATGAGCTCCTACAATGAGCAGTTCTTC
NA,TRBJ2-7,TRBD2,TRBV28,CASSAQSGRNYEQYF,TGTGCCAGCAGTGCTCAGAGCGGGAGAAACTACGAGCAGTACTTC
NA,TRBJ1-1,NA,TRBV3-1,CASSPQGFGDTEAFF,TGTGCCAGCAGCCCCCAGGGGTTCGGGGACACTGAAGCTTTCTTT
many,TRBJ1-4,TRBD1,TRBV29-1,CSVSVTGARGEKLFF,TGCAGCGTCAGCGTAACAGGGGCAAGAGGTGAAAAACTGTTTTTT
NA,TRBJ2-1,NA,TRBV6-2/TRBV6-3,CASIPSGGGVSEQFF,TGTGCCAGCATTCCGTCCGGGGGCGGAGTCTCTGAGCAGTTCTTC
NA,TRBJ2-2,NA,TRBV5-5,CASSFRAPGTGELFF,TGTGCCAGCAGCTTCCGGGCGCCCGGTACCGGGGAGCTGTTTTTT
many,TRBJ2-3,NA,TRBV20-1,CSARDATDTQYF,TGCAGTGCTAGAGACGCCACAGATACGCAGTATTTT
few,TRBJ2-1,NA,TRBV6-2/TRBV6-3,CASRDTYNEQFF,TGTGCCAGCAGGGATACGTACAATGAGCAGTTCTTC
many,TRBJ2-2,NA,TRBV20-1,CSASYADSTGELFF,TGCAGTGCTAGTTACGCGGACAGTACCGGGGAGCTGTTTTTT
many,TRBJ2-1,TRBD2,TRBV29-1,CSVEKSGNYNEQFF,TGCAGCGTTGAAAAGAGCGGGAATTACAATGAGCAGTTCTTC
few,TRBJ2-5,NA,TRBV2,CASRRGDSQGETQYF,TGTGCCAGCAGGAGGGGGGACTCTCAGGGGGAGACCCAGTACTTC
NA,TRBJ2-7,NA,TRBV7-9,CASSLVYEQYF,TGTGCCAGCAGCTTAGTGTACGAGCAGTACTTC
NA,TRBJ2-5,TRBD1,TRBV20-1,CSATPGTGETQYF,TGCAGTGCTACGCCAGGGACAGGGGAGACCCAGTACTTC
many,TRBJ2-3,TRBD2,TRBV12-3/TRBV12-4,CASTSGLPIDTQYF,TGTGCCAGCACCTCGGGACTACCAATAGATACGCAGTATTTT
many,TRBJ2-2,NA,TRBV20-1,CSATRTNTGELFF,TGCAGTGCTACCCGAACGAACACCGGGGAGCTGTTTTTT
NA,TRBJ1-1,NA,TRBV30,CAWERGRDTEAFF,TGTGCCTGGGAACGGGGTAGGGACACTGAAGCTTTCTTT
few,TRBJ1-1,TRBD1,TRBV7-2,CASSLEARGLTEAFF,TGTGCCAGCAGCTTAGAGGCCAGGGGGCTCACTGAAGCTTTCTTT
medium-sized,TRBJ2-5,NA,TRBV12-3/TRBV12-4,CASTARNQETQYF,TGTGCCAGCACCGCACGGAACCAAGAGACCCAGTACTTC
many,TRBJ2-7,TRBD1,TRBV5-6,CASSLAGTGGLYEQYF,TGTGCCAGCAGCTTGGCCGGGACAGGGGGCCTCTACGAGCAGTACTTC
NA,TRBJ2-2,NA,TRBV29-1,CSVEATDITSNTGELFF,TGCAGCGTTGAAGCAACGGACATTACGTCTAACACCGGGGAGCTGTTTTTT
few,TRBJ2-7,TRBD1,TRBV20-1,CSARAGQGANYEQYF,TGCAGTGCTAGAGCTGGACAGGGGGCGAACTACGAGCAGTACTTC
few,TRBJ1-1,NA,TRBV12-3/TRBV12-4,CASSSPIVNTEAFF,TGTGCCAGCAGCTCTCCCATAGTGAACACTGAAGCTTTCTTT
NA,TRBJ2-1,NA,TRBV28,CASLESLYGEQFF,TGTGCCAGCTTAGAATCCCTATATGGCGAGCAGTTCTTC
many,TRBJ1-1,NA,TRBV11-2,CASSPGRYTEAFF,TGTGCCAGCAGCCCGGGGCGGTACACTGAAGCTTTCTTT
NA,TRBJ2-1,TRBD2,TRBV12-3/TRBV12-4,CASSRAGGPYNEQFF,TGTGCCAGCAGCCGGGCGGGGGGCCCCTACAATGAGCAGTTCTTC
few,TRBJ2-2,NA,TRBV7-9,CASSLGWLEGTGGELFF,TGTGCCAGCAGCTTAGGCTGGCTTGAGGGGACCGGCGGGGAGCTGTTTTTT
NA,TRBJ2-1,TRBD2,TRBV23-1,CASSRSGRGSYEQFF,TGCGCCAGCAGTCGGAGCGGGAGAGGCAGCTATGAGCAGTTCTTC
many,TRBJ2-3,NA,TRBV5-1,CASSLEDGAEDTQYF,TGCGCCAGCAGCTTAGAAGACGGGGCCGAAGATACGCAGTATTTT
NA,TRBJ1-4,NA,TRBV12-3/TRBV12-4,CASVNFGSRGEKLFF,TGTGCCAGCGTGAACTTTGGGTCGAGAGGTGAAAAACTGTTTTTT
many,TRBJ2-3,NA,TRBV21-1,CASRGMDTDTQYF,TGTGCCAGCAGAGGGATGGACACAGATACGCAGTATTTT
few,TRBJ2-1,TRBD2,TRBV7-2,CASSLVGLEQFF,TGTGCCAGCAGCTTAGTGGGACTAGAGCAGTTCTTC
NA,TRBJ2-7,TRBD1,TRBV7-2,CASSSRQGAPYEQYF,TGTGCCAGCAGCTCACGACAGGGGGCACCGTACGAGCAGTACTTC
many,TRBJ2-2,NA,TRBV28,CASSLLGVIGESNTGELFF,TGTGCCAGCAGTTTATTAGGCGTTATTGGGGAATCGAACACCGGGGAGCTGTTTTTT
many,TRBJ1-4,TRBD1,TRBV4-3,CASSQVGTVTTNEKLFF,TGCGCCAGCAGCCAAGTTGGGACAGTTACAACTAATGAAAAACTGTTTTTT
few,TRBJ1-1,NA,TRBV20-1,CSARPPSQGSTEAFF,TGCAGTGCTAGACCTCCTTCACAGGGTAGTACTGAAGCTTTCTTT
NA,TRBJ2-1,TRBD2,TRBV14,CASSQDSRASGLYNEQFF,TGTGCCAGCAGCCAAGATTCGCGCGCTAGCGGGCTCTACAATGAGCAGTTCTTC
NA,TRBJ2-3,NA,TRBV28,CASVGTATDTQYF,TGTGCCAGCGTAGGAACGGCCACAGATACGCAGTATTTT
many,TRBJ2-2,NA,TRBV29-1,CSVLRVSTGELFF,TGCAGCGTCCTCAGGGTTAGCACCGGGGAGCTGTTTTTT
many,TRBJ1-3,NA,TRBV3-1,CASSQELVSLGSGNTIYF,TGTGCCAGCAGCCAAGAACTTGTCTCCCTGGGCTCTGGAAACACCATATATTTT
many,TRBJ2-2,NA,TRBV7-2,CASSTLSRSGELFF,TGTGCCAGCAGCACCCTATCCCGTTCCGGGGAGCTGTTTTTT
many,TRBJ2-3,TRBD2,TRBV20-1,CSARPSAGNTDTQYF,TGCAGTGCTAGACCGTCAGCGGGAAACACAGATACGCAGTATTTT
many,TRBJ1-4,TRBD1,TRBV29-1,CSVQTGTDNEKLFF,TGCAGCGTTCAAACCGGGACAGACAATGAAAAACTGTTTTTT
NA,TRBJ1-4,TRBD1,TRBV28,CASSTHGQGANEKLFF,TGTGCCAGCAGTACGCATGGACAGGGGGCTAATGAAAAACTGTTTTTT
many,TRBJ2-2,NA,TRBV5-1,CASSFLGTTGELFF,TGCGCCAGCAGCTTCTTGGGGACGACCGGGGAGCTGTTTTTT
NA,TRBJ2-4,NA,TRBV29-1,CSVRVQLAKNIQYF,TGCAGCGTCAGGGTACAACTAGCCAAAAACATTCAGTACTTC